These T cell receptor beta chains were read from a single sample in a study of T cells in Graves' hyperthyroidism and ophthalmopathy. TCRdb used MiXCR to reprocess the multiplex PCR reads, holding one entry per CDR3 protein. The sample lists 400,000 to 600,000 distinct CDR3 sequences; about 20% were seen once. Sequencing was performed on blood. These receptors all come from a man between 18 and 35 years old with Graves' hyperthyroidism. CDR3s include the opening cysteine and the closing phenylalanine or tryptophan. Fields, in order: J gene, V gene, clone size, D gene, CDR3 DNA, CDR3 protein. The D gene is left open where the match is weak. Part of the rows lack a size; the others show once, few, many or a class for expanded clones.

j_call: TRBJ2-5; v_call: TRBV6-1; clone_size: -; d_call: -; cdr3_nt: TGTGCCAGCAGTGAATTTGAGACCCAGTACTTC; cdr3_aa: CASSEFETQYF
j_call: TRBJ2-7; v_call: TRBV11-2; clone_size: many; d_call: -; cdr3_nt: TGTGCCAGCAGCTTAGAGGTTCCTTCCTACGAGCAGTACTTC; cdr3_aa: CASSLEVPSYEQYF
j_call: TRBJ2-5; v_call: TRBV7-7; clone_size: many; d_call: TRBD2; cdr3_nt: TGTGCCAGCAGCCGACTAGCCAGCGAGACCCAGTACTTC; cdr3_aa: CASSRLASETQYF
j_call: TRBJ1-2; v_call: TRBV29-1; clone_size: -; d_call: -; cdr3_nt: TGCAGCGTTGGTCCCGGGGGCTACACCTTC; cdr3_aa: CSVGPGGYTF
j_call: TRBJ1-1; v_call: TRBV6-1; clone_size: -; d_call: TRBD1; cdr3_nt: TGTGCCAGCAGGCCGGGACAGGGGACGACTGAAGCTTTCTTT; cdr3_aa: CASRPGQGTTEAFF
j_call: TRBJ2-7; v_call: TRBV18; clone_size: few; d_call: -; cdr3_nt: TGTGCCAGCTCACCAGCGATGTACGGCGGCGAGCAGTACTTC; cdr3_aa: CASSPAMYGGEQYF
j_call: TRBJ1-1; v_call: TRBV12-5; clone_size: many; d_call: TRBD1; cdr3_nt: TGTGCTAGTGGTTTGGTACAGGGGGGGATTAACACTGAAGCTTTCTTT; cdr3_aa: CASGLVQGGINTEAFF
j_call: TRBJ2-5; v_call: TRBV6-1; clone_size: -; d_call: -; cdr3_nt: TGTGCCAGCAGTGATCCGACGGGACAGACCCAGTACTTC; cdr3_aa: CASSDPTGQTQYF
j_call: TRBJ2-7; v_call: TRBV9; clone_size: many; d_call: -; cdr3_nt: TGTGCCAGCAGCGTAGCTCCAGGGACAACCTACGAGCAGTACTTC; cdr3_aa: CASSVAPGTTYEQYF
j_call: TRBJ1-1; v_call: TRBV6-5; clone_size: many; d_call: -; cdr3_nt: TGTGCCAGCAGTCGCGGGGGGTTGTCTGAAGCTTTCTTT; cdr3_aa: CASSRGGLSEAFF
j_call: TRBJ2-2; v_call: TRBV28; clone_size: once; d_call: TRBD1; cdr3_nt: TGTGCCAGCAGTTGCGCCGACAGGGATCTGTTTTTT; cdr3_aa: CASSCADRDLFF
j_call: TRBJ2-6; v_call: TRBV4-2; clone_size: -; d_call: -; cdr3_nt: TGTGCCTCGCTCGATTCCGGGGGCGCCGGGGCCGGGGCCAACGTCCTGACTTTC; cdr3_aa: CASLDSGGAGAGANVLTF
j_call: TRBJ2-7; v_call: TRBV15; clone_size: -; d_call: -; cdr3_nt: TGTGCCACCAGCAGAACGGGGCCGGCTAACGAGCAGTACTTC; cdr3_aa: CATSRTGPANEQYF
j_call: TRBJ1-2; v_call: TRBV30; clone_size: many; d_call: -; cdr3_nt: TGTGCCTGGAGTCTACAGTCGAACTATGGCTACACCTTC; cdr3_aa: CAWSLQSNYGYTF
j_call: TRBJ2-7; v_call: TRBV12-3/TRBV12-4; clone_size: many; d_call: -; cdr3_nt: TGTGCCAGCAGTTCGCCTAACTCCTACGAGCAGTACTTC; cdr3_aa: CASSSPNSYEQYF
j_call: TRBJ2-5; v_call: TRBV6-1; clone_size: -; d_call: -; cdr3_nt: TGTGCCAGCAGCGGGGACACCGGTCGGGAGACCCAGTACTTC; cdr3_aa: CASSGDTGRETQYF
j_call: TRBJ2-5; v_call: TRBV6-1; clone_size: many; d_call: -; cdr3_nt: TGTGCCAGCAGCGCGGGACTCCGGGGGACCCAGTACTTC; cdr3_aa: CASSAGLRGTQYF
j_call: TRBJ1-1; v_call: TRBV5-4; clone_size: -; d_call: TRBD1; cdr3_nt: TGTGCCAGCAGCCTGGCGGGACAGGGGGCTGACACTGAAGCTTTCTTT; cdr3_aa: CASSLAGQGADTEAFF
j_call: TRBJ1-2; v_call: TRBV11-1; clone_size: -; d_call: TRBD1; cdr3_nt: TGTGCCAGCAGCTTAAGAGGACAGGGTGAGGGCTATGGCTACACCTTC; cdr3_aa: CASSLRGQGEGYGYTF
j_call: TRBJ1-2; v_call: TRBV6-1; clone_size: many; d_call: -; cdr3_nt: TGTGCCAGTGGGCCCAGGGGCTATGGCTACACCTTC; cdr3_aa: CASGPRGYGYTF
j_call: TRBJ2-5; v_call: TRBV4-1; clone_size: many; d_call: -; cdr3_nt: TGCGCCAGCAGCCAAATTTTCGGGGGTTGGAAGACCCAGTACTTC; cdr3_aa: CASSQIFGGWKTQYF
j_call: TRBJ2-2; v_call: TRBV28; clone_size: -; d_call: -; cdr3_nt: TGTGCCAGCAGTCGGGGACCGAGGGGATCCGGGGAGCTGTTTTTT; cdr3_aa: CASSRGPRGSGELFF
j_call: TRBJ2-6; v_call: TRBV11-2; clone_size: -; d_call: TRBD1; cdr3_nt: TGTGCCAGCAGCCGATGGGGACAGGGTTTCTCTGGGGCCAACGTCCTGACTTTC; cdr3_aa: CASSRWGQGFSGANVLTF
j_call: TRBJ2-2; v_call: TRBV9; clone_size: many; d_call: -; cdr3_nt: TGTGCCAGCAGCCGACAAGCCACCGGGGAGCTGTTTTTT; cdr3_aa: CASSRQATGELFF
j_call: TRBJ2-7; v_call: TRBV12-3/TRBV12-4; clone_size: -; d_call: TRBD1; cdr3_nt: TGTGCCAGCAGTTTGAGTCCCGGGACAGCCTCCTACGAGCAGTACTTC; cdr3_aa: CASSLSPGTASYEQYF
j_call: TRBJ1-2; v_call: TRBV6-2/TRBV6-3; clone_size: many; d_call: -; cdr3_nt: TGTGCCAGCAGTTACTCCCAGGTAGCTAACTATGGCTACACCTTC; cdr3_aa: CASSYSQVANYGYTF
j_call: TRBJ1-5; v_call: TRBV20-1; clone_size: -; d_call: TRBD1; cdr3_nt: TGCAGTGCGATACTCCGGGACAGTGCCCAGCCCCAGCATTTT; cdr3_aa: CSAILRDSAQPQHF
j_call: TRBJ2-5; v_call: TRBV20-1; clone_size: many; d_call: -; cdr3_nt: TGCAGTGCTAGAGTGGTGGAGGGTGGGGGGACCCAGTACTTC; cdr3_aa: CSARVVEGGGTQYF
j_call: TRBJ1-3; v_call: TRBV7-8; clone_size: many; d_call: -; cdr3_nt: TGTGCCAGCAGCTTAGGGGCGCGGGCCTCTGGAAACACCATATATTTT; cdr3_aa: CASSLGARASGNTIYF
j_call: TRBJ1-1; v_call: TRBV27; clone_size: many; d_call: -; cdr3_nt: TGTGCCAGCAGTTTAGCGGGGATGAGCACTGAAGCTTTCTTT; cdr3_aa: CASSLAGMSTEAFF
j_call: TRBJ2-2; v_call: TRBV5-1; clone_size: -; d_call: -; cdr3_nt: TGCGCCAGCAGCTGGGGGGACCGGATATCCTACAACACCGGGGAGCTGTTTTTT; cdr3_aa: CASSWGDRISYNTGELFF
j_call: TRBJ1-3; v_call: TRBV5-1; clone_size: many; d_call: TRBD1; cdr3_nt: TGCGCCAGCAGCCAGGGACAGGCCCGAGCAACCATATATTTT; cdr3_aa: CASSQGQARATIYF
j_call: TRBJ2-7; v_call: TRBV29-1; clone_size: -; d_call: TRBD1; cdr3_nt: TGCAGCGTTGAGAAGGACAGGGGTTACGAGCAGTACTTC; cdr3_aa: CSVEKDRGYEQYF
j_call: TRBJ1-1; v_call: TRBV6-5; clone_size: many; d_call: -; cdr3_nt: TGTGCCAGCAGTTCTATAAAGGGGCGCGCTGAAGCTTTCTTT; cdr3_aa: CASSSIKGRAEAFF
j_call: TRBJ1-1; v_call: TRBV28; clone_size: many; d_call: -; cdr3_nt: TGTGCCAGCAGGGTGGGGTACCTGAACACTGAAGCTTTCTTT; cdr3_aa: CASRVGYLNTEAFF
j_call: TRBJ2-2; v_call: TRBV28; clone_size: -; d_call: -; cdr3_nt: TGTGCCATCAAGAGGCCCGGGGAGCTGTTTTTT; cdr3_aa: CAIKRPGELFF
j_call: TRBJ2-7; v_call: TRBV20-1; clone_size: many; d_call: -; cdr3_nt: TGCAGTGCTAGAGAGTTAGACTACGAGCAGTACTTC; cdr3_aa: CSARELDYEQYF
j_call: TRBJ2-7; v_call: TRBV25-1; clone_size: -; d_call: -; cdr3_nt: TGTGCCAGCAGTGACCCCCGGGACACGGCGTCATTGGAGCAGTACTTC; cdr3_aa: CASSDPRDTASLEQYF
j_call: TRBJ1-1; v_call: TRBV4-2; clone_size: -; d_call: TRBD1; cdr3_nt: TGTGCCAGCAGCCAGGGGGACAGGGGGCGCGACACTGAAGCTTTCTTT; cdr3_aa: CASSQGDRGRDTEAFF
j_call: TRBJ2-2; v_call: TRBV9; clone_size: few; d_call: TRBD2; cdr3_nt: TGTGCCAGCAGCGTACTAGCGGGGGGCCATACCGGGGAGCTGTTTTTT; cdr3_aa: CASSVLAGGHTGELFF
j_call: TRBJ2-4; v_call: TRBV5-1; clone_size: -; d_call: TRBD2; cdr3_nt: TGCGCCAGCAGCTTGGGGAATTCGGGGGAGGGCATTAAGTACTTC; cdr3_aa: CASSLGNSGEGIKYF
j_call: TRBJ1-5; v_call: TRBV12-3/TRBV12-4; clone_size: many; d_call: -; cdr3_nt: TGTGCCAGCAGTCACCAGGGGTTAACCAGAGGCAATCAGCCCCAGCATTTT; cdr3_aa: CASSHQGLTRGNQPQHF